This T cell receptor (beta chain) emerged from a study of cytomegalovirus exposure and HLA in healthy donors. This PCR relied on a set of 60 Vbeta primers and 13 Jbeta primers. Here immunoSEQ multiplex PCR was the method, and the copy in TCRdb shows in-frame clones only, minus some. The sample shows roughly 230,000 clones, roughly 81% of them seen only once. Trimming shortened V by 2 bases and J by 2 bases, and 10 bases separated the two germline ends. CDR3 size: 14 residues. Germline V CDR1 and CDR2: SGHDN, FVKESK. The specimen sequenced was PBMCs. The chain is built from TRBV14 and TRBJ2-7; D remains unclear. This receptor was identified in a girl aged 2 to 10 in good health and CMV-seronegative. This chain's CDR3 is CASSQTYQAYEQYF. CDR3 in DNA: TGTGCCAGCAGCCAAACATATCAGGCCTACGAGCAGTACTTC.